What follows is one T cell receptor beta chain and its context. Its antigen is still unknown. The sample is drawn from a study of T cell responses to AZD1222 COVID-19 vaccine. General study results and limits: Only six or seven AZD1222 recipients tested seropositive at baseline. Reportedly, nearly half of unique spike TCRs recognized epitopes outside B.1.351/B.1.1.7 mutations. Researchers took repertoire samples only after the peak T cell response had come.

J lost 3 bases, V lost 6 bases, and 7 bases had no gene match. This CDR3 comprises 15 residues. From germline, CDR1 is MNHEY and CDR2 SVGAGI. Here immunoSEQ multiplex PCR was the method, and the copy in TCRdb shows in-frame clones only, minus some. The sample holds around 110,000 clones; 80% to 90% are singletons and the top ten take 3.5% to 5%. The source is an adult in good health. The chain recombines TRBV6-5 with TRBJ1-2; 10 bases are a match to TRBD1. The sequencing used peripheral blood, collected on day 0 of MenACWY control vaccination. CDR3 DNA sequence: TGTGCCAGCAGAAACTCCGGGACAGGGGACTATGGCTACACCTTC. This gives the protein CASRNSGTGDYGYTF.